This TCR beta chain was found in a study of PD-L1 blockade in urothelial cancer. Germline trimming cut 5 bases from V and 8 bases from J; bases unmatched to any gene: 4. In germline, CDR1 is SGHTA, CDR2 FQGNSA. This CDR3 region has 14 residues. Only in-frame clones appear in the TCRdb table, and some are missing; sequencing was by immunoSEQ multiplex PCR. The repertoire consists of roughly 20,000 clones, with 70% to 90% occurring once and the leading ten covering over 9.5%. Specified time point: pretreatment peripheral blood. Patient sample counts ranged from 1 to 8, pretreatment and on-treatment. The receptor comes from a man aged 70 or older with urothelial cancer. The chain has TRBV7-2 and TRBJ1-6; TRBD1 matches 9 bases. The starting material was PBMCs, obtained around atezolizumab (anti-PD-L1) treatment. The CDR3 reads CASSPRQGDSPLHF. DNA of the CDR3: TGTGCCAGCAGCCCCAGACAGGGGGATTCACCCCTCCACTTT.